This entry features one T cell receptor (beta chain) sequence. Its binding antigen is unknown. No much larger clonotype is one base removed from it; base qualities were not supplied. The sample is drawn from a study of control samples from healthy donors and cancer patients (dated by TCRdb to 2019 to 2021). From its cysteine to its phenylalanine, the CDR3 spans 14 amino acids. The CDR3 DNA has 42 bases and is translated from base 1. The junction shows trimming of 7 bases on V and 2 bases on J, and the gene matches do not reach 4 bases of it. CDR1 and CDR2 are drawn from the germline V gene: ENHRY, SYGVKD. Library method: the immunoSEQ multiplex PCR assay. TCRdb took over this immuneACCESS table, retaining in-frame rearrangements with V and J assigned. Such tables are incomplete; in checked studies, under half of the missing clones stem from an unresolved V gene, and the remainder is unexplained. The sample data list fewer than 200,000 clones, and over 85% of these were observed just once. The ten largest clones capture about 4% of the sample.

This receptor was taken from a woman aged 60-75 years in good health. The sequence links TRBV10-3 to TRBJ2-1, with 8 bases matching TRBD1. Sequenced input: blood. The DNA sequence follows: TGTGCCATCAACTCGGACAGGGCCTACAATGAGCAGTTCTTC. This gives the protein CAINSDRAYNEQFF.